The T cell receptor beta chain described here comes from a study of cytomegalovirus exposure and HLA in healthy donors. V lost 5 bases to trimming and J lost 14 bases; unmatched junction nucleotides: 7. CDR1 and CDR2 (germline): SGHAT, FQNNGV. The CDR3 has 13 residues. The study ran its PCR with 60 Vbeta and 13 Jbeta primers. Here immunoSEQ multiplex PCR was the method, and the copy in TCRdb shows in-frame clones only, minus some. Among about 210,000 clones listed, about four fifths were seen once. The receptor was isolated from a woman in her forties or fifties in good health and CMV-seropositive. V usage is TRBV11-2 and J usage is TRBJ1-6, with TRBD1 identical over 9 bases. The specimen sequenced was PBMCs. The CDR3 nucleotides read TGTGCCAGCAGCCATGGACAGGGGCTAACCCTCCACTTT. Translation: CASSHGQGLTLHF.